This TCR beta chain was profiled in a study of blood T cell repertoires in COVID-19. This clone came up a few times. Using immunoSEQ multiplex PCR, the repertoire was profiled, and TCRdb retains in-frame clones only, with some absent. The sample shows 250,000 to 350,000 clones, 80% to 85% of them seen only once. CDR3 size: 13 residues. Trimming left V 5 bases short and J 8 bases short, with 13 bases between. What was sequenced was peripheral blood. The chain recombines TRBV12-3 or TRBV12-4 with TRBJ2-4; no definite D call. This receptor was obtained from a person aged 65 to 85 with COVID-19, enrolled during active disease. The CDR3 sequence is CASSGVSNHIQYF. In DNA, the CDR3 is TGTGCCAGCAGTGGAGTCTCCAACCACATTCAGTACTTC.